The clone carrying this TCR beta chain was detected ten times or more. Antigen: not known. These data originate in a study of T-cell reconstitution after alpha-beta-depleted transplantation in children. Whole-study findings and limits: Alpha-beta T cells present about two months after transplant were reported to originate from several hundred expanded graft clones.

Unique molecular identifiers were used to barcode this TCRbeta library. TCRdb fed the PCR reads into MiXCR, producing one record per CDR3 protein. This table has hundreds of thousands of distinct CDR3 sequences, 6.5% to 9% appearing once. The specimen was PBMCs, mostly from graft donor cells, collected 180 days after TCRalphabeta/CD19-depleted stem cell transplant. This clonotype originated in a male patient under 18 who had a stem cell transplant for acute lymphoblastic leukemia, so the T cells may come from the graft donor.

CDR3 bases: TGCGCCAGCAGCCCAGGGGTCTCTGGAAACACCATATATTTT. This sequence encodes CASSPGVSGNTIYF. The V call is TRBV5-1, the J call TRBJ1-3; D may be TRBD1 (6 bases). Trimming stripped 4 bases from V and 0 bases from J, with 8 bases between. The CDR3 is 14 residues long. Germline V gene lookup returns CDR1 SGHRS and CDR2 YFSETQ.